This T cell receptor (beta chain) was documented in a study of regulatory T cells in long-lasting Graves disease (TCRdb year 2021). Regarding the research as a whole: Persistent Graves' disease was defined as persistently positive TSH receptor autoantibodies together with antithyroid drug treatment for over 5 years. This study used TCR sequencing and RNA sequencing of peripheral blood to compare persistent Graves' disease patients against newly diagnosed Graves' disease patients. The study was conducted in China and was registered as a clinical trial. A total of roughly 35 samples were covered by TCR sequencing, comprising some 13 persistent and about 20 newly diagnosed Graves' disease patients. Antithyroid drugs had been taken for approximately ten years on average by persistent Graves' disease patients in the clinical cohort. The full study reports these points: Sequencing and analysis were restricted to the TCR beta chain. A larger number of public clonotypes was shared among persistent patients (more than 2,500) than among newly diagnosed patients (roughly 980). As a limitation, the authors acknowledged that the small sample size may reduce accuracy. Only peripheral blood was studied, because thyroid tissue, the primary lesion, was inaccessible. Compared with newly diagnosed patients, persistent Graves' disease patients had lower TCR Shannon entropy and fewer highly expanded clones, which suggests clonal expansion. Preferential use of TRBV28, TRBJ1-2 and TRBJ2-5 was observed in persistent disease, whereas TRBV20-1 and TRBJ2-1 were favored in newly diagnosed disease.

This clonotype was seen a handful of times. Its specific antigen is unknown. No clone much larger than this one lies a single base away; base qualities are absent. The germline V gene encodes CDR1 SGHDN and CDR2 FVKESK. Deletion took 4 bases off V and 1 base off J, with a span of 20 bases between the germline ends. From the cysteine through the phenylalanine, the CDR3 covers 17 amino acids. Left in the record is the CDR3 DNA by itself, 51 bases read in frame from the first base. Library prep was done by multiplex PCR. Data came from an Illumina HiSeq 4000. iRepertoire HTBI primers and Arm-PCR amplification of CDR3 regions were used to construct TCR beta libraries. Before sequencing, the PCR products went through gel purification. The original methods were these. A total of fewer than 70 TRBV and about 13 TRBJ segments were identified across samples and were used for gene usage analysis of CDR3 amino acid clonotypes. COPE and FqMerger were used to merge filtered high-quality paired reads into contigs. Contigs were aligned with BLAST to IMGT TRBV, TRBD and TRBJ reference genes, and CDR3 was defined per IMGT. Highly expanded clones were defined as clonotypes with a frequency above 0.1%. Repertoire diversity was measured by Shannon entropy, and V-J evenness by the Gini coefficient. Clonotypes shared by more than one individual were considered public. TCRdb's own reprocessing of the public reads used fastp at Q25 and MiXCR and kept productive beta chains. Entries are consolidated by CDR3 protein sequence, retaining the most common genes and DNA. The V and J calls here are based on TCRdb, not the publication. Here the sample has roughly 500,000 distinct CDR3 sequences; 22% occur a single time. Roughly 14% of the sample rests with the top ten.

What this sample's time point label stands for: persistent/refractory GD, antithyroid drugs over 5 years with positive TRAb. For both TCR sequencing and RNA sequencing, RNA was extracted from PBMCs using TRIzol. Graves' disease was diagnosed according to American Thyroid Association guidelines. The patients came from an endocrinology department in Xi'an, China. From each patient, about 8.9 milliliters of peripheral blood was collected into an EDTA anticoagulant tube. Ficoll Paque Plus density gradient separation was used to isolate PBMCs, and no further T cell sorting was done. An Agilent 2100 Bioanalyzer and agarose gel were used to assess RNA quality, and a NanoDrop 2000 was used to measure RNA concentration.

The material was peripheral blood mononuclear cells (PBMCs), obtained when the disease was refractory, from a patient treated with antithyroid drugs. The source of this sequence is a female donor with Graves disease. This chain is built from TRBV14 and TRBJ2-7, and possibly TRBD1, on 5 matching bases. The CDR3 sequence is CASSLELSPGYSYEQYF. The nucleotide sequence is TGTGCCAGCAGCCTAGAGCTCAGTCCAGGGTATTCCTACGAGCAGTACTTC.